Each of the 18 T cell receptor beta chains below was sequenced from the same sample in a study of Graves' ophthalmopathy and Graves' hyperthyroidism. RNA transcripts were the source from which TCR beta CDR3 regions were amplified. First-round RT-PCR employed HTBI primers, with a second-round multiplex PCR after it. Each CDR3 protein gets one entry after TCRdb re-called the multiplex PCR reads with MiXCR. The table shows over 650,000 distinct CDR3 sequences, with over 40% occurring only once. The specimen sequenced was peripheral blood. The receptor source for this set is an adult man with Graves' ophthalmopathy.

About this clonotype: A much larger clone lies one base from this, so it may be a read error. The rearrangement joins TRBV19 to TRBJ1-1; possibly TRBD1 for D (6 bases). The CDR3 covers 15 residues. Germline-derived CDR1 and CDR2 are LNHDA and SQIVND (reference sequence). The V end lost 8 bases, the J end lost 7 bases, and 23 bases lay between the germline ends. The CDR3 bases are TGTGCCAGTGGTCGGGGGCTGGCCAGGCCGGGTGAAGCTTTCTTT. Translation: CASGRGLARPGEAFF.

Comments on this clonotype: The junction departs from germline at one end; a sequencing error may be responsible. The chain links TRBV7-9 to TRBJ2-6, with 10 bases fitting TRBD1. The germline gives CDR1 SEHNR, CDR2 FQNEAQ (reference sequence). The CDR3 length is 12 residues. The CDR3 sequence: CASSLTGGTEAF. CDR3 bases: TGTGCCAGCAGCTTGACAGGGGGCACTGAAGCTTTC.

This clonotype was detected a few times. The CDR3 sequence: CASSRTGGTDEQFF. The DNA of the CDR3 is TGTGCCAGCAGCCGGACAGGGGGCACGGATGAGCAGTTCTTC. The genes are TRBV7-9 and TRBJ2-1; TRBD1 aligns across 11 bases. J lost 8 bases, V lost 5 bases, and 5 bases had no gene match. Germline lookup yields CDR1 SEHNR and CDR2 FQNEAQ (reference sequence). The CDR3 runs 14 residues.

The chain combines TRBV9 with TRBJ2-6; 10 bases align to TRBD1. Germline assignment: CDR1 SGDLS and CDR2 YYNGEE. With V trimmed by 0 bases and J by 0 bases, 3 bases remained unmatched. The CDR3 totals 18 residues. This CDR3 reads CASSVGDRGFSGANVLTF. DNA for the CDR3: TGTGCCAGCAGCGTAGGGGACAGGGGATTCTCTGGGGCCAACGTCCTGACTTTC. Full variable domain (outside the CDR3, taken from reference TRBV9 and TRBJ2-6): DSGVTQTPKHLITATGQRVTLRCSPRSGDLSVYWYQQSLDQGLQFLIQYYNGEERAKGNILERFSAQQFPDLHSELNLSSLELGDSALYFCASSVGDRGFSGANVLTFGAGSRLTVL.

V gene TRBV2 combines with J gene TRBJ2-7; D may be TRBD1 (6 bases). CDR3 size: 13 residues. CDR1 SNHLY and CDR2 FYNNEI come from the germline V gene. V lost 6 bases and J lost 3, with 12 bases in between. The chain's CDR3 is CASRRAGVYEQYF. The DNA of the CDR3 is TGTGCCAGCAGGCGGGCAGGGGTCTACGAGCAGTACTTC.

This chain connects TRBV10-3 to TRBJ2-6; D is possibly TRBD2 (5 bases). The CDR3 totals 16 residues. V shed 2 bases and J shed 4 bases, with 12 bases lying between them. Looked up from germline, CDR1 is ENHRY and CDR2 is SYGVKD. This CDR3 reads CAISETGDPGANVLTF. Written as DNA, the CDR3 is TGTGCCATCAGTGAGACCGGGGATCCCGGGGCCAACGTCCTGACTTTC.

In this sample, this clonotype turned up many times. The chain employs TRBV9 and TRBJ1-6; D is unclear. Germline values: CDR1 SGDLS, CDR2 YYNGEE. The CDR3 totals 15 residues. V lost 0 bases, J lost 7 bases, and 11 bases lay in between. The CDR3 here is CASSVDVPENSPLHF. CDR3 nucleotides: TGTGCCAGCAGCGTAGACGTCCCCGAGAATTCACCCCTCCACTTT.

The J gene is TRBJ2-7, the V gene TRBV11-1; 7 nucleotides line up with TRBD1. The CDR3 length is 10 residues. Germline V CDR1 and CDR2: SGHAT, FQDESV (reference sequence). In DNA form, the CDR3 reads TGTGCTTCAACAGGGGTCGAGCAGTACTTC. Its translation: CASTGVEQYF.

This clonotype was observed at least ten times. The J gene is TRBJ1-2, the V gene TRBV12-3 or TRBV12-4; perhaps TRBD1 as D (5 bases). The CDR3 extends over 17 amino acids. Trimming took 5 bases from V and 4 from J, leaving 23 bases between them. The CDR3 bases are TGTGCCAGCAGTGGACCCGGGGGAAATAAGGAGGGCTATGGCTACACCTTC. Translating gives CASSGPGGNKEGYGYTF.

The chain employs TRBV5-4 and TRBJ2-6; D possibly corresponds to TRBD2 (6 bases). The V gene's germline CDR1 is SGHNT and CDR2 YYREEE (reference sequence). The CDR3 is 17 amino acids. Trimming shortened V by 6 bases and J by 2 bases, and 18 bases separated the two germline ends. Written as DNA, the CDR3 is TGTGCCAGCACACCGCTCGGACGGGGGACTGGGGCCAACGTCCTGACTTTC. Translating it yields CASTPLGRGTGANVLTF.

This clonotype has just a few counts. The gene calls are TRBV5-1 and TRBJ2-5; TRBD1 matches 7 bases. This CDR3 comprises 13 residues. Looked up from germline, CDR1 is SGHRS and CDR2 is YFSETQ. Unmatched junction bases numbered 5, after V lost 4 bases and J lost 5 bases. This chain's CDR3 is CASSVTGVETQYF. The CDR3 DNA reads TGCGCCAGCAGCGTCACAGGGGTCGAGACCCAGTACTTC.

In this sample, this clonotype turned up many times. This chain joins TRBV6-5 and TRBJ2-7; 7 bases align to TRBD2. The CDR3 length is 14 residues. Germline-derived CDR1 and CDR2 are MNHEY and SVGAGI. J was trimmed by 5 bases and V by 2 bases; bases with no gene match: 6. The CDR3 nucleotides are TGTGCCAGCAGTTACCTCGGCGGGAGCAACGAGCAGTACTTC. Translated: CASSYLGGSNEQYF.

This clonotype showed up just a few times. The rearrangement uses TRBV20-1 and TRBJ2-2; 9 nucleotides align to TRBD2. The V gene end was trimmed by 1 base and the J gene end by 3 bases; junction bases not matched to a gene: 3. The CDR3 runs to 15 residues. Germline assignment: CDR1 DFQATT and CDR2 SNEGSKA (reference sequence). The CDR3 is CSARVAGADTGELFF. CDR3 nucleotide sequence: TGCAGTGCTAGAGTAGCGGGAGCGGACACCGGGGAGCTGTTTTTT.

At least ten counts were recorded for this clonotype. This chain connects TRBV7-6 to TRBJ2-7, with 8 bases that match TRBD1. Germline V gives CDR1 SGHVS, CDR2 FNYEAQ. This CDR3 contains 15 residues. With V trimmed by 4 bases and J by 3 bases, 8 bases remained unmatched. CDR3 in DNA: TGTGCCAGCAGCTCCGGCGGACAGGGCCTCTACGAGCAGTACTTC. Translating gives CASSSGGQGLYEQYF.

The CDR3 here is CAISGGLAGGSYEQYF. For the CDR3, the DNA is TGTGCCATCAGTGGTGGACTAGCGGGAGGCTCCTACGAGCAGTACTTC. This rearrangement joins TRBV10-3 to TRBJ2-7, with TRBD2 matching 14 bases. The trim removed 4 bases at V and 0 bases at J, leaving 2 bases unmatched. CDR1 and CDR2 from the germline V gene are ENHRY and SYGVKD. This CDR3 spans 16 amino acids.

The chain combines TRBV5-1 with TRBJ2-7; D is tentatively TRBD1 or TRBD2 (5 bases each). The CDR3 length is 19 residues. V was trimmed by 4 bases and J by 2 bases, leaving 28 bases between them. CDR1 is SGHRS and CDR2 is YFSETQ in the germline V gene. The CDR3 sequence is CASSTQTVDEGIRTYEQYF. DNA for the CDR3: TGCGCCAGCAGCACCCAGACAGTTGATGAGGGAATTAGAACCTACGAGCAGTACTTC.

DNA for the CDR3: TGTGCTAGCCCCTCAGCCCACGATTTGAAGACCCAGTACTTC. It specifies CASPSAHDLKTQYF. The V call is TRBV2, the J call TRBJ2-5; no reliable D call. CDR1 and CDR2 from the germline V gene are SNHLY and FYNNEI. The CDR3 runs to 14 residues. Variable domain in full (rest from reference TRBV2 and TRBJ2-5): EPEVTQTPSHQVTQMGQEVILRCVPISNHLYFYWYRQILGQKVEFLVSFYNNEISEKSEIFDDQFSVERPDGSNFTLKIRSTKLEDSAMYFCASPSAHDLKTQYFGPGTRLLVL.

This clonotype was picked up many times. This sequence joins TRBV9 and TRBJ1-2, with TRBD1 matching 10 bases. The CDR3 consists of 15 residues. V was clipped by 3 bases and J by 5 bases; unmatched bases: 7. Germline V CDR1 and CDR2: SGDLS, YYNGEE. The CDR3 DNA follows: TGTGCCAGCAGCGACCCGACAGGGGGCCAATATGGCTACACCTTC. Protein sequence: CASSDPTGGQYGYTF. Complete variable domain (other parts from reference TRBV9 and TRBJ1-2): DSGVTQTPKHLITATGQRVTLRCSPRSGDLSVYWYQQSLDQGLQFLIQYYNGEERAKGNILERFSAQQFPDLHSELNLSSLELGDSALYFCASSDPTGGQYGYTFGSGTRLTVV.